This T cell receptor (beta chain) derives from a study of shared clonotypes between healthy human individuals. As to this clone: Its antigen remains unidentified.

TCRdb's copy holds only in-frame clones and misses some; the assay was immunoSEQ multiplex PCR. The sample has some 500,000 clones; about 96% are singletons. Donors were healthy HIV-negative adults without recent acute infections or vaccinations. Whole-study findings and limits: Sharing of clonotypes among donors was expected to vary with sequencing depth. With a few donors compared, approximately 5.5% of naive CD4 clonotypes were shared. Against clonotypes common to all four donors, non-shared ones had lower generation probabilities.

This receptor was identified in a woman aged 25 to 45 in good health. The specimen sequenced was naive CD4+ T cells sorted from blood. Subset described: CD45RA+ positively selected.

CDR3 sequence reads: CASSLTQAPDRDYGYTF. CDR3 coding DNA: TGTGCCAGCAGCCTGACCCAAGCACCGGACAGGGACTATGGCTACACCTTC. The V call is TRBV7-9, the J call TRBJ1-2, with 8 positions matching TRBD1. The CDR3 runs 17 residues. Trimming at V came to 5 bases and at J to 3 bases, leaving 14 bases not matched to a gene. From germline, CDR1 is SEHNR and CDR2 FQNEAQ (reference sequence).